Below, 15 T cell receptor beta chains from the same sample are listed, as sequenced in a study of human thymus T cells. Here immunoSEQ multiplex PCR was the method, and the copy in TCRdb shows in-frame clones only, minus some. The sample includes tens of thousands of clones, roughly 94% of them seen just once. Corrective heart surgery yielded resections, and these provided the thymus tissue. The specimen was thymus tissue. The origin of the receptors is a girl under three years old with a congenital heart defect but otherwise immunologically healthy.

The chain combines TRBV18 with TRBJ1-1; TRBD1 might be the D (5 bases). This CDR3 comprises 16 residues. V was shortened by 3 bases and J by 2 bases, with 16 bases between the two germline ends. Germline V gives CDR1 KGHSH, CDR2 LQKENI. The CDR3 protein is CASSPPVQGTNTEAFF. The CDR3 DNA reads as TGTGCCAGCTCACCTCCCGTCCAGGGAACAAACACTGAAGCTTTCTTT.

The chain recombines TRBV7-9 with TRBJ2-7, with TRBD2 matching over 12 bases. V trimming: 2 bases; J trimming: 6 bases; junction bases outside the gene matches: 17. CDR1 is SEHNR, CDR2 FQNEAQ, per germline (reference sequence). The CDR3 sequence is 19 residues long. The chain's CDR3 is CASSLFSGTSGFTHGEQYF. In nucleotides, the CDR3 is TGTGCCAGCAGCTTATTTTCCGGGACTAGCGGGTTTACCCACGGCGAGCAGTACTTC.

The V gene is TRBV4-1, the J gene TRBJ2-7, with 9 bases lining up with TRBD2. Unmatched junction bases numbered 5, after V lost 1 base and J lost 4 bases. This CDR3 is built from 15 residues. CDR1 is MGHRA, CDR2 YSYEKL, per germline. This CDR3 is CASSQVSGRGYEQYF. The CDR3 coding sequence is TGCGCCAGCAGCCAAGTTAGCGGGAGAGGGTACGAGCAGTACTTC.

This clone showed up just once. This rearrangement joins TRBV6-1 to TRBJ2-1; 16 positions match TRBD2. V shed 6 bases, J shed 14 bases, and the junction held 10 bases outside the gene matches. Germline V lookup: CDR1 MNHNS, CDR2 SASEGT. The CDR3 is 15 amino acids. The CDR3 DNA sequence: TGTGCCAGCAGACACACAGGGGGACTAGCGGGAGGGGAGTTCTTC. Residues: CASRHTGGLAGGEFF.

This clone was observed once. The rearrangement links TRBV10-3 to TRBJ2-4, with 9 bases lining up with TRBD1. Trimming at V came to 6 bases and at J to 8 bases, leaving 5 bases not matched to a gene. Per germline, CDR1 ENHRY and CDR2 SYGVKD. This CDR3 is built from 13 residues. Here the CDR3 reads CAIRGTGWDIQYF. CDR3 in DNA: TGTGCCATCAGGGGGACAGGGTGGGACATTCAGTACTTC.

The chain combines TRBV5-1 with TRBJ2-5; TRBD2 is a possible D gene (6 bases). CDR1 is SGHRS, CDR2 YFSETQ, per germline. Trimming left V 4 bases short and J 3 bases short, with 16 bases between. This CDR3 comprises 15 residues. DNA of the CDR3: TGCGCCAGCAGCCCCCGTGAGCGGGCCAAAGAGACCCAGTACTTC. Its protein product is CASSPRERAKETQYF.

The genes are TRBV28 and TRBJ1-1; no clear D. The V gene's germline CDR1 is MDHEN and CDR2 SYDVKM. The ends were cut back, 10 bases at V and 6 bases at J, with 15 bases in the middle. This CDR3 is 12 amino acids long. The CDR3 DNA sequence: TGTGCCACCTTTCCGGCGGGTGCTGAAGCTTTCTTT. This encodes CATFPAGAEAFF.

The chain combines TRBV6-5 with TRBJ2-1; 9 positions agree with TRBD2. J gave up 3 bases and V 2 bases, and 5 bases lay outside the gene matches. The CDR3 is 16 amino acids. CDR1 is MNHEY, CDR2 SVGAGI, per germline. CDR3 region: CASSYASGTNYNEQFF. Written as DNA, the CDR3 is TGTGCCAGCAGTTACGCTAGCGGGACTAACTACAATGAGCAGTTCTTC.

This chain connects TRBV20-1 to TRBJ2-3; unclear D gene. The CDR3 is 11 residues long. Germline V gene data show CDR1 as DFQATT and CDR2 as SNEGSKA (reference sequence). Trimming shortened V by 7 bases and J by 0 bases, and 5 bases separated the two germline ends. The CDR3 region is CSGGSTDTQYF. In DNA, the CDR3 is TGCAGTGGAGGCAGCACAGATACGCAGTATTTT.

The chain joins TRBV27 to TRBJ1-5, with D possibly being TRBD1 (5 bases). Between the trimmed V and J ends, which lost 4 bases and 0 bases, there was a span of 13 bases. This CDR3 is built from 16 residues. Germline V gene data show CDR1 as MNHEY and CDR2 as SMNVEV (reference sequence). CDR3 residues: CASSSSGRYSNQPQHF. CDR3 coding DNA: TGTGCCAGCAGTTCCTCAGGGAGATATAGCAATCAGCCCCAGCATTTT.

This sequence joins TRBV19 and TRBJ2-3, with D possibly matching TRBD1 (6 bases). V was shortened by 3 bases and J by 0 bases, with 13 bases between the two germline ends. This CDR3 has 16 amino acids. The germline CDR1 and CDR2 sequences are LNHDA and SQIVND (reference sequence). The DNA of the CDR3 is TGTGCCAGTAGTATCGTGGGGGCGAGGAGCACAGATACGCAGTATTTT. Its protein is CASSIVGARSTDTQYF. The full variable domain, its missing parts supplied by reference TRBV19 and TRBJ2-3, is DGGITQSPKYLFRKEGQNVTLSCEQNLNHDAMYWYRQDPGQGLRLIYYSQIVNDFQKGDIAEGYSVSREKKESFPLTVTSAQKNPTAFYLCASSIVGARSTDTQYFGPGTRLTVL.

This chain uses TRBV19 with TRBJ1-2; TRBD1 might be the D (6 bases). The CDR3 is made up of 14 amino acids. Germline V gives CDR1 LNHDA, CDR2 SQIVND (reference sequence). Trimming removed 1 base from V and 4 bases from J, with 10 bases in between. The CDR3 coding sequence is TGTGCCAGTAGTATAGCAGGACAGACCTATGGCTACACCTTC. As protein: CASSIAGQTYGYTF.

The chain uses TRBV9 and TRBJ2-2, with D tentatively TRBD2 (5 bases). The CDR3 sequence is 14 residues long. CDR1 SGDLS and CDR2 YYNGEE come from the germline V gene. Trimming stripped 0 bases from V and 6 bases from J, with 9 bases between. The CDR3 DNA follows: TGTGCCAGCAGCGTAGCGCAGAGGGCCGGGGAGCTGTTTTTT. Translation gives CASSVAQRAGELFF. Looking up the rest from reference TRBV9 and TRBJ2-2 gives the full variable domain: DSGVTQTPKHLITATGQRVTLRCSPRSGDLSVYWYQQSLDQGLQFLIQYYNGEERAKGNILERFSAQQFPDLHSELNLSSLELGDSALYFCASSVAQRAGELFFGEGSRLTVL.

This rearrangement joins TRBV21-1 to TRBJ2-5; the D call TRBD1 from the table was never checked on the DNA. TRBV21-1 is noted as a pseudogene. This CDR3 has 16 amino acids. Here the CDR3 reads CASSKEGTGGAETQYF. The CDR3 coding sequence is TGTGCCAGCAGCAAAGAGGGGACAGGGGGCGCAGAGACCCAGTACTTC.

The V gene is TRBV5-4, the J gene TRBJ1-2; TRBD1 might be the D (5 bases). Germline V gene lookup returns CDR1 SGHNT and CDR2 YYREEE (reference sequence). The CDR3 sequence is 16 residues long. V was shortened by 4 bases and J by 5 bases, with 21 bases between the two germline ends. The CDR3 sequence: CASSGRGKMYGYGYTF. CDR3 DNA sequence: TGTGCCAGCAGCGGACGGGGGAAAATGTATGGGTATGGCTACACCTTC.